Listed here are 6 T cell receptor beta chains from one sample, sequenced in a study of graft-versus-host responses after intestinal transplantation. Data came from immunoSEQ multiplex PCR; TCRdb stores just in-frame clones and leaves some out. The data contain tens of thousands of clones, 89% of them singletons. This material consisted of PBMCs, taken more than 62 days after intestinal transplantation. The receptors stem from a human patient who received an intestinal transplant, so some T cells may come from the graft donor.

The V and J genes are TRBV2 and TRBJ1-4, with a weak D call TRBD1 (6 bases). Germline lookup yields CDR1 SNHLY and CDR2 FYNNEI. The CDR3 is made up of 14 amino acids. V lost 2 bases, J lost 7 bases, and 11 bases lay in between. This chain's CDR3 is CASSERGSGEKLFF. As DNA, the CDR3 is TGTGCCAGCAGTGAAAGGGGGAGTGGTGAAAAACTGTTTTTT.

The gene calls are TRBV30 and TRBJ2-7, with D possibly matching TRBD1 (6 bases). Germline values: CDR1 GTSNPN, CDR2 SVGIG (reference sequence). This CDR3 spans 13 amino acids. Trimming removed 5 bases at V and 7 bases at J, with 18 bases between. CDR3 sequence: CAWRLRDKGEQYF. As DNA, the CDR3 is TGTGCCTGGCGGCTCCGGGACAAGGGGGAGCAGTACTTC.

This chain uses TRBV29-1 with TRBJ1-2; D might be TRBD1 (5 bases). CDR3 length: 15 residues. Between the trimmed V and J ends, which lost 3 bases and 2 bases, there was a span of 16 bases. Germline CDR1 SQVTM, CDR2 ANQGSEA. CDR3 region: CSVDHDYRTNYGYTF. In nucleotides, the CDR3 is TGCAGCGTTGACCACGATTACAGGACAAACTATGGCTACACCTTC.

The CDR3 loop is CASSDSSGSGGAADTQYF. The CDR3 bases are TGTGCCAGCAGTGACTCGTCTGGTAGCGGGGGGGCCGCAGATACGCAGTATTTT. This sequence joins TRBV6-4 and TRBJ2-3; 11 bases line up with TRBD2. The V segment lost 0 bases and the J segment 4 bases; nucleotides outside the gene matches: 9. The CDR3 runs to 18 residues. Germline CDR1 is MRHNA and CDR2 is SNTAGT.

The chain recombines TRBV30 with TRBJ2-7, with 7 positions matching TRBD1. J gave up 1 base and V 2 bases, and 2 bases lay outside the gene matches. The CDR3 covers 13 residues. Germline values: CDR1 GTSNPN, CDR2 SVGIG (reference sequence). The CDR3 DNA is TGTGCCTGGAGTCGGGGACAGTCCTACGAGCAGTACTTC. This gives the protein CAWSRGQSYEQYF. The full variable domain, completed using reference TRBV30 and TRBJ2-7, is SQTIHQWPATLVQPVGSPLSLECTVEGTSNPNLYWYRQAAGRGLQLLFYSVGIGQISSEVPQNLSASRPQDRQFILSSKKLLLSDSGFYLCAWSRGQSYEQYFGPGTRLTVT.

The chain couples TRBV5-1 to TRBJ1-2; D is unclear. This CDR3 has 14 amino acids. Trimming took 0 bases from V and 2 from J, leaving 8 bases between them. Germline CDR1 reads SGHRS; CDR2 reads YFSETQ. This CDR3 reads CASSLDAQNYGYTF. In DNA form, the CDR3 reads TGCGCCAGCAGCTTGGACGCCCAAAACTATGGCTACACCTTC.